The 13 T cell receptor beta chains below all came from one sample that was sequenced in a study of blood T cell repertoires in COVID-19. Here immunoSEQ multiplex PCR was the method, and the copy in TCRdb shows in-frame clones only, minus some. The sample lists about 150,000 clones, approximately 84% occurring once. The sequenced material came from PBMCs or T cells enriched from blood (not recorded which). The source is a woman between 50 and 59 years old who had recovered from COVID-19.

The CDR3 sequence: CASSLPRYNEQFF. The CDR3 bases are TGTGCCAGCAGCTTGCCCCGCTACAATGAGCAGTTCTTC. V gene TRBV5-6 combines with J gene TRBJ2-1; D gene uncertain. The V end was cut by 1 base, the J end by 3 bases, with 5 bases between. There are 13 residues in the CDR3. CDR1 and CDR2 (germline): SGHDT, YYEEEE.

V gene TRBV19 combines with J gene TRBJ1-2, with a possible D match to TRBD1 (5 bases). CDR1 and CDR2 from the germline V gene are LNHDA and SQIVND (reference sequence). This CDR3 is 14 amino acids long. With 5 bases removed from V and 0 bases from J, the gap between germline ends came to 10 bases. CDR3 nucleotide sequence: TGTGCCAGTAGTGCGACAGCTTCTAACTATGGCTACACCTTC. It is translated as CASSATASNYGYTF.

J is TRBJ1-4 and V is TRBV7-2, with 12 nucleotides matching TRBD1. The CDR3 has 19 amino acids. V trimming: 5 bases; J trimming: 5 bases; junction bases outside the gene matches: 15. Germline CDR1 is SGHTA and CDR2 is FQGNSA. The CDR3 bases are TGTGCCAGCAGCGAGGGACAGGGGGCGCAGACCGCTACGAATGAAAAACTGTTTTTT. This encodes CASSEGQGAQTATNEKLFF.

The CDR3 DNA reads TGTGCCAGCAGTTCGGTACAGGGTCAGGTCGGGGAGCTGTTTTTT. This gives the protein CASSSVQGQVGELFF. The J gene is TRBJ2-2, the V gene TRBV27; a weak D match, TRBD1 (6 bases). Trimming shortened V by 4 bases and J by 7 bases, and 16 bases separated the two germline ends. CDR3 size: 15 residues. The V gene's germline CDR1 is MNHEY and CDR2 SMNVEV (reference sequence).

The gene calls are TRBV6-5 and TRBJ1-1; D uncertain. This CDR3 contains 14 residues. Germline CDR1 is MNHEY and CDR2 is SVGAGI. The V end was cut by 4 bases, the J end by 7 bases, with 16 bases between. CDR3 residues: CASSSRSTPGEAFF. In nucleotides, the CDR3 is TGTGCCAGCAGTTCCCGATCCACTCCGGGTGAAGCTTTCTTT.

The rearrangement links TRBV30 to TRBJ2-1; 13 bases agree with TRBD2. Trimming took 8 bases from V and 7 from J; bases not matched to a gene: 11. Germline CDR1 is GTSNPN and CDR2 is SVGIG (reference sequence). The CDR3 totals 15 residues. The CDR3 nucleotides read TGTGCCGGACTCCGACTAGCGGGGGGAGGGAATGAGCAGTTCTTC. It is translated as CAGLRLAGGGNEQFF.

This chain connects TRBV5-1 to TRBJ2-5, with 13 bases identical to TRBD2. Germline CDR1 SGHRS, CDR2 YFSETQ. V lost 7 bases and J lost 3; bases outside the gene matches: 3. This CDR3 is built from 14 residues. CDR3 amino acids: CASRGLAGEETQYF. CDR3 bases: TGCGCCAGCCGTGGACTAGCGGGAGAAGAGACCCAGTACTTC.

The V call is TRBV28, the J call TRBJ2-7; D remains unclear. Deletions cut 2 bases from V and 4 bases from J, with 6 bases between. The germline V gene has CDR1 MDHEN and CDR2 SYDVKM. The CDR3 consists of 12 residues. CDR3 protein: CASSLTMYEQYF. The CDR3 region has the DNA TGTGCCAGCAGTTTAACTATGTACGAGCAGTACTTC.

The chain carries TRBV5-5 and TRBJ2-5; 7 bases are shared with TRBD1. CDR1 and CDR2 (germline): SGHKS, YYEKEE (reference sequence). This CDR3 region has 15 residues. Germline trimming cut 0 bases from V and 5 bases from J; bases unmatched to any gene: 7. For the CDR3, the DNA is TGTGCCAGCAGCTTGGGGACAGGCTGGGGGGAGACCCAGTACTTC. This translates into CASSLGTGWGETQYF.

This clone was picked up one time. This chain connects TRBV11-2 to TRBJ1-2, with a tentative D call TRBD1 (6 bases). Germline-derived CDR1 and CDR2 are SGHAT and FQNNGV. The CDR3 extends over 18 amino acids. The ends were cut back, 5 bases at V and 5 bases at J, with 27 bases in the middle. CDR3: CASSQRRDTLPTGYGYTF. The CDR3, as DNA: TGTGCCAGCAGCCAGAGACGGGACACTCTCCCGACGGGGTATGGCTACACCTTC.

The rearrangement links TRBV3-1 (or the pseudogene TRBV3-2) to TRBJ2-7; tentatively, D is TRBD2 (6 bases). The CDR3 contains 15 residues. Germline assignment: CDR1 LGHDT and CDR2 YNNKEL (reference sequence). V lost 4 bases and J 2 bases, leaving 15 bases between the germline ends. CDR3 in amino acids: CASSRGLSDPYEQYF. The CDR3 DNA follows: TGTGCCAGCAGCCGGGGACTCTCCGACCCCTACGAGCAGTACTTC.

This chain connects TRBV6-1 to TRBJ1-2; D gene uncertain. Germline V gene sequence: CDR1 MNHNS, CDR2 SASEGT. With 2 bases removed from V and 6 bases from J, the gap between germline ends came to 7 bases. This CDR3 spans 12 amino acids. The CDR3 spells CASSESQNGYTF. The CDR3 DNA reads as TGTGCCAGCAGTGAAAGTCAGAATGGCTACACCTTC.

V and J are TRBV5-4 and TRBJ1-2; possible D gene TRBD1, 5 bases. The CDR3 totals 15 residues. With 3 bases removed from V and 1 base from J, the gap between germline ends came to 13 bases. CDR1 SGHNT and CDR2 YYREEE come from the germline V gene (reference sequence). The chain's CDR3 is CASSSGGTSNYGYTF. The CDR3 DNA sequence: TGTGCCAGCAGCTCGGGGGGGACCAGTAACTATGGCTACACCTTC.